This TCR beta chain originates from a study of cytomegalovirus exposure and HLA in healthy donors. This PCR relied on a set of 60 Vbeta primers and 13 Jbeta primers. Profiled with immunoSEQ multiplex PCR; TCRdb holds only in-frame clones, not every one. The specimen's table records about 170,000 clones. Comment on this clone: As yet, its antigen is unknown.

Donors consisted of healthy bone marrow donors. Study-wide results and caveats: Upon later analysis, TCR association rates were observed to vary by HLA locus, being highest for DRB1 and lowest for HLA-C. It was assumed in the presence/absence analyses that sequencing depth was roughly uniform across donors.

The CDR3 has 13 amino acids. The germline V gene encodes CDR1 ENHRY and CDR2 SYGVKD. The V gene lost 2 bases and the J gene lost 1 base, with 6 bases spanning the gap. The chain recombines TRBV10-3 with TRBJ2-7; D not certain. This sequence was found in an older woman in good health and CMV-seronegative. The sample comprised PBMCs. The CDR3 DNA follows: TGTGCCATCAGTGAGGGCAGTTCCTACGAGCAGTACTTC. Translation: CAISEGSSYEQYF.